This T cell receptor (beta chain) was found in a study of shared T cell receptors in the human thymus (dated by TCRdb to the early 2020s). Broadly, across the study: The study examined how self-reactive, shared T-cell receptor alpha chains are generated in the human thymus.

The library was prepared using the immunoSEQ multiplex PCR assay. The table comes from immuneACCESS by way of TCRdb, which keeps in-frame sequences with V and J called. Part of the clones is missing from these tables; in studies checked, under half for an unresolved V gene and the rest for unknown reasons. Recorded for this sample are about 660,000 clones; 85% to 90% of them occurred a single time. Around 0.0099% of the sample is in the top ten clones. This clone occurred once. Its antigen is currently not known. No much larger clonotype is one base removed from it; base qualities were not supplied. The CDR3 has 13 amino acids, counting the end cysteine and phenylalanine. The read is trimmed to its CDR3 DNA, 39 bases read in frame from base 1. The CDR1 and CDR2 encoded by the germline V gene are SQVTM and ANQGSEA. The junction shows trimming of 4 bases on V and 3 bases on J, plus 12 bases between the germline ends.

These data also formed part of another study, on human thymus T cells. Drawing on the second study: In Finland, the donors were immunologically healthy infants who were having open corrective cardiac surgery for congenital heart defects. The thymus tissue came from surgical resects taken out during corrective cardiac surgery. Usage of V and J gene segments appeared to be biased in both the thymic and the peripheral blood repertoires. According to the related research, thymic TCR repertoires were highly overlapping among unrelated individuals. TCR alpha and beta repertoires from roughly 8 infant thymus samples and four related peripheral blood samples were characterized in the study. The cohort included six male and a couple of female infants, with donor ages spanning 7 to 244 days. Thymocytes were released mechanically from tissue and stored at -70 °C as pellets of 10-30 million cells. A QIAsymphony instrument was used to extract genomic DNA from the frozen cell pellets. TCRB and TCRAD loci were amplified from a standardized quantity of quality-controlled genomic DNA using the immunoSEQ multiplex PCR assay. The amplicons spanned the V(D)J region and were long enough to cover the CDR3 and allow V and J genes to be identified. Through the commercial immunoSEQ service, the amplicons were sequenced on an Illumina platform. Primer bias and sequencing errors were corrected using previously described methods, and TCRAD and TCRB definitions followed the IMGT database. Repertoires were analysed with immunoSEQ Analyzer 3.0 and VDJTools, covering basic statistics, V/J segment usage, diversity estimates, rarefaction and pairwise overlap. To estimate diversity, the Chao1, ChaoE, Efron-Thisted, Shannon and inverse Simpson indices were applied, and diversity was also estimated on datasets down-sampled to the smallest sample. Repertoire overlap was determined by strict matching of CDR3 nucleotide sequence, V gene and J gene, and Jaccard-based multidimensional scaling clustering was applied. On average, thymus samples gave 750,000 to 1,000,000 unique TCRB clonotypes, whereas blood samples gave about 84,000.

Specimen: thymocytes. Recombination joined TRBV29-1 with TRBJ2-5; the D region possibly corresponds to TRBD1 (5 bases align). This clonotype was obtained from a boy younger than two with a congenital heart defect. Donor details come from another sample of the same person, matched by shared clones. The DNA reads TGCAGCGTTGTTAAGGACACTAAAGAGACCCAGTACTTC. Translated, it gives CSVVKDTKETQYF. The reference TRBV29-1 and TRBJ2-5 proteins fill in what lies around the CDR3, so the full variable domain reads SAVISQKPSRDICQRGTSLTIQCQVDSQVTMMFWYRQQPGQSLTLIATANQGSEATYESGFVIDKFPISRPNLTFSTLTVSNMSPEDSSIYLCSVVKDTKETQYFGPGTRLLVL.